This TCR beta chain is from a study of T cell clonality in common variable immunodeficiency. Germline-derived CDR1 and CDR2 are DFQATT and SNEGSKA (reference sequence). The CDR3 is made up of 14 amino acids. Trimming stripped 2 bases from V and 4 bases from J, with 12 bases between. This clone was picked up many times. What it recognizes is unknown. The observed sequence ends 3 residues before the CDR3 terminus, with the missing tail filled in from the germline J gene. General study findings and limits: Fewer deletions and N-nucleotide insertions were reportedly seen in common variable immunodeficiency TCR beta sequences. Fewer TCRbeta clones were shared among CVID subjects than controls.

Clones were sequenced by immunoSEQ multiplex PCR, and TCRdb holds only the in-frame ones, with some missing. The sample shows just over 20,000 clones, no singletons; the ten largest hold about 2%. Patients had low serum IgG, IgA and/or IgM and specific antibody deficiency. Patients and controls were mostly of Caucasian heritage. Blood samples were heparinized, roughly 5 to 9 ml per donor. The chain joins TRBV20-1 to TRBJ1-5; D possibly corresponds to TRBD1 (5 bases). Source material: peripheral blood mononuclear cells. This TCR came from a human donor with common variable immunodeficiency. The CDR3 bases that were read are TGCAGTGCTAGACAAGGGGCAGGGAATCAGCCC. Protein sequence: CSARQGAGNQP. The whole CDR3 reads CSARQGAGNQPQHF.